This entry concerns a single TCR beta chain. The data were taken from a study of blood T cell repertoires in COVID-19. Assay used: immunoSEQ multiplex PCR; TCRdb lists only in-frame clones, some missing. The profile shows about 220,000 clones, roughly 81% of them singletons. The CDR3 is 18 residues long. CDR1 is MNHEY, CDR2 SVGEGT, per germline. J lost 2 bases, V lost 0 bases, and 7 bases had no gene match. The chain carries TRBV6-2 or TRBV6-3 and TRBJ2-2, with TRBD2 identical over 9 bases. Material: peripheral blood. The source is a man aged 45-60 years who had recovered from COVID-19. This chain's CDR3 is CASSYSVLAGTNTGELFF. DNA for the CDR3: TGTGCCAGCAGTTACTCAGTCCTAGCGGGAACCAACACCGGGGAGCTGTTTTTT.